One sample yielded the 4 T cell receptor beta chains listed below, sequenced in a study of blood T cell repertoires in COVID-19. Assay used: immunoSEQ multiplex PCR; TCRdb lists only in-frame clones, some missing. The sample lists more than 300,000 clones, 87% occurring once. The sequenced sample consisted of peripheral blood. The receptor set was obtained from a woman in her 50s with COVID-19, enrolled during active disease.

The V call is TRBV5-4, the J call TRBJ2-7, with TRBD2 matching 11 bases. J gave up 6 bases and V 4 bases, and 18 bases lay outside the gene matches. This CDR3 comprises 18 residues. From germline, CDR1 is SGHNT and CDR2 YYREEE (reference sequence). The CDR3 DNA is TGTGCCAGCAGCCTCGGGGGTAGCGGGAGGGGACGTAGCTTCGAGCAGTACTTC. This gives the protein CASSLGGSGRGRSFEQYF. Full variable domain (remainder filled in from reference TRBV5-4 and TRBJ2-7): ETGVTQSPTHLIKTRGQQVTLRCSSQSGHNTVSWYQQALGQGPQFIFQYYREEENGRGNFPPRFSGLQFPNYSSELNVNALELDDSALYLCASSLGGSGRGRSFEQYFGPGTRLTVT.

The genes are TRBV3-1 (or the pseudogene TRBV3-2) and TRBJ1-5; TRBD1 matches 9 bases. The CDR3 consists of 15 residues. Germline CDR1 LGHDT, CDR2 YNNKEL (reference sequence). The junction had 4 bases not matched to a gene; V was cut back by 2 bases and J by 5 bases. The CDR3 is CASSQTGTGHQPQHF. The CDR3, as DNA: TGTGCCAGCAGCCAAACGGGGACAGGGCATCAGCCCCAGCATTTT.

The genes are TRBV12-3 or TRBV12-4 and TRBJ1-4; D gene uncertain. Trimming pared 5 bases from V and 5 bases from J, leaving 6 bases between. The CDR3 is 12 amino acids. The CDR3 protein is CASSTENEKLFF. CDR3 nucleotides: TGTGCCAGCAGTACAGAGAATGAAAAACTGTTTTTT.

The V call is TRBV6-1, the J call TRBJ2-5; 11 bases align to TRBD2. Germline V gene lookup returns CDR1 MNHNS and CDR2 SASEGT. This CDR3 has 18 residues. V lost 1 base, J lost 5 bases, and 12 bases stayed unmatched. This CDR3 is CASSEVMGTSGRRETQYF. CDR3 nucleotide sequence: TGTGCCAGCAGTGAAGTTATGGGGACTAGCGGACGCAGGGAGACCCAGTACTTC.